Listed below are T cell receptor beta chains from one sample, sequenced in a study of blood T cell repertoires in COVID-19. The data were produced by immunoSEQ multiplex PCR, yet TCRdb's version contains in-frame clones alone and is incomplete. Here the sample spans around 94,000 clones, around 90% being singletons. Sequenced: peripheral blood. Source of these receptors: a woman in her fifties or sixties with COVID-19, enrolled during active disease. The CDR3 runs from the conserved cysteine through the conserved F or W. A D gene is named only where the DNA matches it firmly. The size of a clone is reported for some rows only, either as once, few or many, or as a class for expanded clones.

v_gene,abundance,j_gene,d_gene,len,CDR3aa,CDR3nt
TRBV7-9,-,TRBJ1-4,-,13,CASSLTGGEKLFF,TGTGCCAGCAGCTTAACTGGCGGTGAAAAACTGTTTTTT
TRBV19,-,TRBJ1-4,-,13,CASREGGNEKLFF,TGTGCCAGTAGAGAGGGGGGGAATGAAAAACTGTTTTTT
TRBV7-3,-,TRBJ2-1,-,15,CASSPSGYSYNEQFF,TGTGCCAGCAGCCCCAGCGGGTACTCCTACAATGAGCAGTTCTTC
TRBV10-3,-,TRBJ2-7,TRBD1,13,CATLGTGGYEQYF,TGTGCCACCTTGGGGACAGGGGGATACGAGCAGTACTTC
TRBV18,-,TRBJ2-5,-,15,CASSPPPGGQETQYF,TGTGCCAGCTCACCCCCCCCAGGAGGCCAAGAGACCCAGTACTTC
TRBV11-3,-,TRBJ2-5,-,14,CASSERQTQETQYF,TGTGCCAGCAGCGAACGACAGACCCAAGAGACCCAGTACTTC
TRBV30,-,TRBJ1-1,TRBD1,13,CAWRSGGVTGAFF,TGTGCCTGGAGGTCAGGGGGCGTAACTGGAGCTTTCTTT
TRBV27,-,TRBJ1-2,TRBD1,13,CASSLRGSYGYTF,TGTGCCAGCAGCCTCAGGGGGAGCTATGGCTACACCTTC
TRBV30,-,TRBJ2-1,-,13,CAWSPSGSRGQFF,TGTGCCTGGAGTCCCTCCGGGAGCCGAGGACAGTTCTTC
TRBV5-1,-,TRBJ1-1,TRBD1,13,CASSFQGDTEAFF,TGCGCCAGCAGCTTCCAGGGGGACACTGAAGCTTTCTTT
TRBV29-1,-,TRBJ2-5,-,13,CSVEGGQQETQYF,TGCAGCGTTGAAGGGGGGCAGCAAGAGACCCAGTACTTC
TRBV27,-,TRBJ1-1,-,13,CASTGGAYSEAFF,TGTGCCAGCACAGGAGGGGCCTACTCTGAAGCTTTCTTT
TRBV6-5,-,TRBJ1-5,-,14,CASSPATVNQPQHF,TGTGCCAGCAGTCCGGCGACAGTCAATCAGCCCCAGCATTTT
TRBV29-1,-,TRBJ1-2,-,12,CSVEDTGYGYTF,TGCAGCGTTGAAGATACCGGCTATGGCTACACCTTC
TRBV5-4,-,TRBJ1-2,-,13,CASSPGQNYGYTF,TGTGCCAGCAGCCCGGGACAAAACTATGGCTACACCTTC
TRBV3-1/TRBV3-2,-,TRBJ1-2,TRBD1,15,CASSQRDRPSVGYTF,TGTGCCAGCAGCCAACGGGACAGGCCCTCCGTGGGCTACACCTTC
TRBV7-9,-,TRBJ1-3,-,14,CASSLRGYGNTIYF,TGTGCCAGCAGCTTGCGAGGGTACGGAAACACCATATATTTT
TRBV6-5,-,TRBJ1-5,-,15,CASSYSSQGTQPQHF,TGTGCCAGCAGTTACTCGAGTCAGGGTACTCAGCCCCAGCATTTT
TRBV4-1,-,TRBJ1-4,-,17,CASSQERDGGYNEKLFF,TGCGCCAGCAGCCAAGAAAGGGACGGAGGGTATAATGAAAAACTGTTTTTT
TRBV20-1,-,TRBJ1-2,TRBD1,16,CSASGGSGTDSYGYTF,TGCAGTGCTAGTGGGGGTTCTGGGACAGACAGTTATGGCTACACCTTC
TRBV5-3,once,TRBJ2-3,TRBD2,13,CARSLETSGGAYF,TGTGCCAGAAGCTTGGAGACTAGCGGGGGGGCTTATTTT
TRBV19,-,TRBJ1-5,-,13,CASSGQNNQPQHF,TGTGCCAGTAGCGGACAGAACAATCAGCCCCAGCATTTT
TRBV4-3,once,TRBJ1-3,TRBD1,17,CASSQDGAGGVGNTIYF,TGCGCCAGCAGCCAAGACGGTGCAGGGGGAGTCGGAAACACCATATATTTT
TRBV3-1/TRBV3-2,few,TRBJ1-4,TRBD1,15,CASSPDRATNEKLFF,TGTGCCAGCAGCCCGGACAGGGCTACTAATGAAAAACTGTTTTTT
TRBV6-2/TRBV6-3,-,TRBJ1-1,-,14,CASSFQGVNTEAFF,TGTGCCAGCAGCTTCCAGGGCGTGAACACTGAAGCTTTCTTT
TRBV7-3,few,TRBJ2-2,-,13,CASSFSGTGELFF,TGTGCCAGCAGCTTTAGCGGCACCGGGGAGCTGTTTTTT
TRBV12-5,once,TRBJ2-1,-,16,CASGSLPGGSYNEQFF,TGTGCTAGTGGTTCCCTTCCAGGGGGGTCCTACAATGAGCAGTTCTTC
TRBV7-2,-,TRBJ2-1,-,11,CASSAYNEQFF,TGTGCCAGCAGCGCGTACAATGAGCAGTTCTTC
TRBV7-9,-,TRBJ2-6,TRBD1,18,CASSYSGQRISGANVLTF,TGTGCCAGCAGCTATTCGGGACAGAGGATCTCTGGGGCCAACGTCCTGACTTTC
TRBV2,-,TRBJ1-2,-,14,CASRREGTSYGYTF,TGTGCCAGCAGGCGAGAGGGTACTAGCTATGGCTACACCTTC
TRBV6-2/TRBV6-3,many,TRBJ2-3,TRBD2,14,CASSLAGDTDTQYF,TGTGCCAGCAGTTTAGCGGGGGACACAGATACGCAGTATTTT
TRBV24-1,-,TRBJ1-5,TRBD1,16,CATSEGTGGFDQPQHF,TGTGCCACCAGTGAGGGGACAGGGGGCTTTGATCAGCCCCAGCATTTT
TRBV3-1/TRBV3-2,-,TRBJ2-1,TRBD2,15,CASSSTSGGSDEQFF,TGTGCCAGCAGCTCGACTAGCGGGGGGTCTGATGAGCAGTTCTTC
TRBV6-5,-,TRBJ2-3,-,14,CASSPTRSTDTQYF,TGTGCCAGCAGTCCGACACGTAGCACAGATACGCAGTATTTT
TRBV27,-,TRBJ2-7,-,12,CASSPTGLEQYF,TGTGCCAGCAGTCCTACAGGGTTAGAGCAGTACTTC